Shown below are 11 T cell receptor beta chains from a single sample sequenced in a study of T-cell reconstitution after alpha-beta-depleted transplantation in children. Preparation of the TCRbeta library involved a method that used unique molecular identifiers. TCRdb independently ran MiXCR on the PCR reads; one entry per CDR3 protein. The sample includes a few hundred thousand distinct CDR3 sequences, roughly 30% of them seen just once. The sequencing used PBMCs, collected before TCRalphabeta/CD19-depleted stem cell transplant. Source of these receptors: a boy under two years old with Wiskott-Aldrich syndrome, due to receive a stem cell transplant.

This clonotype was counted between two and nine times. This chain joins TRBV5-5 and TRBJ1-5, with D tentatively TRBD1 (5 bases). CDR1 and CDR2 from the germline V gene are SGHKS and YYEKEE (reference sequence). V was pared by 4 bases and J by 4 bases, with 15 bases between. The CDR3 loop spans 15 amino acids. CDR3 in amino acids: CASSPEVGPNQPQHF. The CDR3 DNA follows: TGTGCCAGCAGCCCGGAGGTGGGGCCGAATCAGCCCCAGCATTTT.

The V and J genes are TRBV10-3 and TRBJ1-1; no clear D. The germline V and J ends were trimmed by 4 bases and 3 bases, with 12 bases remaining between them. Germline CDR1 reads ENHRY; CDR2 reads SYGVKD. The CDR3 length is 14 residues. Written as DNA, the CDR3 is TGTGCCATCAGTGTACGAGGTGGGGACACTGAAGCTTTCTTT. This codes for CAISVRGGDTEAFF.

Of note for this clonotype: The junction and the germline gene differ at one end; a read error may be behind it. The V call is TRBV12-3 or TRBV12-4, the J call TRBJ2-7, with no clear D. This CDR3 is 13 amino acids long. This CDR3 is CASSLTTFSLIIF. CDR3 in DNA: TGTGCCAGCAGTTTAACGACATTCAGCCTCATTATCTTC.

The V gene is TRBV5-1, the J gene TRBJ2-3, with no clear D. V was pared by 7 bases and J by 5 bases, with 20 bases between. The CDR3 consists of 15 residues. Germline V lookup: CDR1 SGHRS, CDR2 YFSETQ. CDR3 sequence: CASSEIDTIRDTQYF. CDR3 DNA sequence: TGCGCCAGCTCGGAGATCGACACAATCCGAGATACGCAGTATTTT.

This clonotype was observed at least ten times. This chain uses TRBV5-1 with TRBJ2-3, with 8 bases that match TRBD2. V shed 5 bases, J shed 6 bases, and the junction held 11 bases outside the gene matches. CDR1 is SGHRS and CDR2 is YFSETQ in the germline V gene. The length of the CDR3 is 15 residues. CDR3 in amino acids: CASSWSGGPMDTQYF. The CDR3 nucleotides are TGCGCCAGCAGTTGGTCGGGAGGGCCGATGGATACGCAGTATTTT.

This clonotype was detected ten times or more. This chain links TRBV5-1 with TRBJ1-5; no firm D call. Germline CDR1 and CDR2: SGHRS and YFSETQ. This CDR3 region has 14 residues. Trimming cost V 0 bases and J 2 bases, with 6 bases left between them. The CDR3 sequence is CASSLDTGNQPQHF. Here the CDR3 DNA reads TGCGCCAGCAGCTTGGACACAGGCAATCAGCCCCAGCATTTT.

This clonotype was observed a handful of times. The chain combines TRBV27 with TRBJ2-3; 12 nucleotides agree with TRBD2. CDR3 size: 18 residues. The ends lost 1 base at V and 7 bases at J; junction bases unmatched: 12. Germline V gene lookup returns CDR1 MNHEY and CDR2 SMNVEV (reference sequence). CDR3 DNA sequence: TGTGCCAGCAGTTTATGGCTAGCGGGAGGGCCCCGCCCTTATACGCAGTATTTT. This gives the protein CASSLWLAGGPRPYTQYF.

The rearrangement links TRBV7-8 to TRBJ1-1, with D perhaps TRBD1 (5 bases). CDR3 length equals 15 residues. V shed 4 bases and J shed 0 bases, with 12 bases lying between them. The germline V gene has CDR1 SGHVS and CDR2 FQNEAQ. CDR3 nucleotides: TGTGCCAGCAGCTCAGTCAGGGTTATGAACACTGAAGCTTTCTTT. This translates into CASSSVRVMNTEAFF.

This clonotype was observed a handful of times. The V gene is TRBV4-2, the J gene TRBJ2-5; tentative D call: TRBD1 (6 bases). The germline V and J ends were trimmed by 2 bases and 3 bases, with 16 bases remaining between them. CDR1 is LGHNA and CDR2 is YNFKEQ in the germline V gene. There are 16 residues in the CDR3. In nucleotides, the CDR3 is TGTGCCAGCAGCCAAAGTCCAGGGGCCCCGGAAGAGACCCAGTACTTC. Protein sequence: CASSQSPGAPEETQYF.

V gene TRBV19 combines with J gene TRBJ2-7; D is ambiguous. V lost 2 bases to trimming and J lost 2 bases, with 13 bases between them. The CDR3 has 15 residues. Germline lookup yields CDR1 LNHDA and CDR2 SQIVND (reference sequence). The DNA of the CDR3 is TGTGCCAGTAGTATAATTTCGGCAGCAACCTACGAGCAGTACTTC. Its protein is CASSIISAATYEQYF.

This clonotype was observed a handful of times. The chain employs TRBV20-1 and TRBJ2-3; D might be TRBD1 or TRBD2, each matching 5 bases. Germline values: CDR1 DFQATT, CDR2 SNEGSKA (reference sequence). V was cut by 5 bases and J by 2 bases, with 14 bases left in between. The CDR3 totals 14 residues. CDR3 amino acids: CSALSGGNTDTQYF. CDR3 DNA sequence: TGCAGTGCTTTAAGTGGGGGTAACACAGATACGCAGTATTTT.